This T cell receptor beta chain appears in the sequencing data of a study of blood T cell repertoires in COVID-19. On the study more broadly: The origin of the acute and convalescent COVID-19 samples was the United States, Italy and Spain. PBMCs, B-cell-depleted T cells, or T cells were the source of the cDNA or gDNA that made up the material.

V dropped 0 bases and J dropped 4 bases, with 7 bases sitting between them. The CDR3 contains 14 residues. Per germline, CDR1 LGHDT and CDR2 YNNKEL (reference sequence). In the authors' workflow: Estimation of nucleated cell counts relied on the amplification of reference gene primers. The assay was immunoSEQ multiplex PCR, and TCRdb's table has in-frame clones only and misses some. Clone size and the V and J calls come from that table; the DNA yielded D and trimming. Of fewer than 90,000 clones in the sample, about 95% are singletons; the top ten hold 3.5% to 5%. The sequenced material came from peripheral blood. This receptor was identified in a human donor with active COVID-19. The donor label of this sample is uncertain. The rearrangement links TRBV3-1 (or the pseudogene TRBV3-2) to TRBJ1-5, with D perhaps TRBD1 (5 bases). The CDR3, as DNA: TGTGCCAGCAGCCAAGATGGGGGGAATCAGCCCCAGCATTTT. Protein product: CASSQDGGNQPQHF.